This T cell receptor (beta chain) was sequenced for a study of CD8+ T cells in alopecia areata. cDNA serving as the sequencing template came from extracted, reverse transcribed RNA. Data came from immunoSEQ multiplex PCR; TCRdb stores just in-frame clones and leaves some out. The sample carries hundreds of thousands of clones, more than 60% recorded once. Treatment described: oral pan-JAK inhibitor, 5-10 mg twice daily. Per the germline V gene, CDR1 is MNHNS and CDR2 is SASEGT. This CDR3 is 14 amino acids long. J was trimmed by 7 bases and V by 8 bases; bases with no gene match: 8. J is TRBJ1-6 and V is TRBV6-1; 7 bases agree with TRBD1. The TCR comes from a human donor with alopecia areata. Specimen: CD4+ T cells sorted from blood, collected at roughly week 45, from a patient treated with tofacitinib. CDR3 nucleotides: TGTGCCAGCGTTCCGGACAGGATAAATTCACCCCTCCACTTT. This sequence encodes CASVPDRINSPLHF.